This is a list of T cell receptor beta chains from one sample in a study of cytomegalovirus exposure and HLA in healthy donors. TCRdb's copy holds only in-frame clones and misses some; the assay was immunoSEQ multiplex PCR. The top ten hold around 3.5% of the sample, which has about 210,000 clones, 81% seen once. The source material was PBMCs. These receptors were obtained from a man aged 35 to 55 in good health and CMV-seropositive. Both conserved end residues are part of each CDR3. D genes are given only for firm matches. For some rows the clone size is stated as once, few or many, or as a class when expanded; others skip it.

TRBV6-1,TRBJ1-1,NA,few,TGTGCCAGCAGTGAATCTCTGGACAGGAACACTGAAGCTTTCTTT,CASSESLDRNTEAFF
TRBV28,TRBJ2-7,NA,NA,TGTGCCAGCAGATCCCACAGGGAAAGGACCTACGAGCAGTACTTC,CASRSHRERTYEQYF
TRBV2,TRBJ2-7,TRBD2,NA,TGTGCCAGCAGTGGAGCGGGAGGACCATACGAGCAGTACTTC,CASSGAGGPYEQYF
TRBV19,TRBJ2-7,TRBD1,NA,TGTGCCAGTAGTATCCGGACAGGTTACTCCTACGAGCAGTACTTC,CASSIRTGYSYEQYF
TRBV5-4,TRBJ1-2,TRBD1,NA,TGTGCCAGCAGCTTGGTCGGGACAGACTATGGCTACACCTTC,CASSLVGTDYGYTF
TRBV19,TRBJ1-2,TRBD1,NA,TGTGCCAGTAGGGCGCCGGACAGGGGACGGGGTAATAACTATGGCTACACCTTC,CASRAPDRGRGNNYGYTF
TRBV14,TRBJ1-1,TRBD1,NA,TGTGCCAGCAGCCCCGGACAGGGGGCGCGAGCTAAAGCTTTCTTT,CASSPGQGARAKAFF
TRBV4-2,TRBJ2-3,TRBD2,few,TGTGCCATAGCGGGCCAGCGCGGAGATACGCAGTATTTT,CAIAGQRGDTQYF
TRBV7-3,TRBJ2-3,NA,NA,TGTGCCAGCAGCTTCCACGAGGGGGGGTGCACAGATACGCAGTATTTT,CASSFHEGGCTDTQYF
TRBV10-1,TRBJ1-1,NA,NA,TGCGCCAGCAGTGAAGAGGTCTCCTTTGGAGCTTTCTTT,CASSEEVSFGAFF
TRBV19,TRBJ2-5,NA,NA,TGTGCCAGTAGTCCAAAGGGGTTCCTCCAAGAGACCCAGTACTTC,CASSPKGFLQETQYF
TRBV15,TRBJ2-4,NA,NA,TGTGCCACAGCAGGGGAAACAGCCAAAAACATTCAGTACTTC,CATAGETAKNIQYF
TRBV10-3,TRBJ2-7,TRBD1,NA,TGTGCCATCAGTGACCCTTGGACAGGGAAAACATCCTACGAGCAGTACTTC,CAISDPWTGKTSYEQYF
TRBV14,TRBJ2-1,TRBD1,NA,TGTGCCAGCAGCAGGGACAGTCTTTGGTACAATGAGCAGTTCTTC,CASSRDSLWYNEQFF
TRBV5-1,TRBJ2-3,NA,NA,TGCGCCAGCAGTTTTCGGTTACAGGGCAGCGGCACAGATACGCAGTATTTT,CASSFRLQGSGTDTQYF
TRBV7-9,TRBJ2-5,TRBD2,NA,TGTGCCAGCCAGAGCGGGGCTTACCAAGAGACCCAGTACTTC,CASQSGAYQETQYF
TRBV5-1,TRBJ2-5,TRBD1,few,TGCGCCAGCAGCTTGGCAGGGGGCCGCCAAGAGACCCAGTACTTC,CASSLAGGRQETQYF
TRBV19,TRBJ2-5,TRBD2,NA,TGTGCCAGTAGTCCCGGGACTAGCGGGCAGAGGCAGACCCAGTACTTC,CASSPGTSGQRQTQYF
TRBV7-9,TRBJ1-1,TRBD1,NA,TGTGCCAGCAGCTTGAGGGACAGGGGGAACACTGAAGCTTTCTTT,CASSLRDRGNTEAFF
TRBV5-8,TRBJ2-2,NA,NA,TGTGCCAGCAGCTTGGATCTGTCCACCGGGGAGCTGTTTTTT,CASSLDLSTGELFF
TRBV10-3,TRBJ1-5,TRBD1,NA,TGTGCCATCAGTGAGGCAGGGGGTTATAGCAATCAGCCCCAGCATTTT,CAISEAGGYSNQPQHF
TRBV5-1,TRBJ2-2,NA,few,TGCGCCAGCAGCCCGGTTGTCGGTAGTCACACCGGGGAGCTGTTTTTT,CASSPVVGSHTGELFF
TRBV5-1,TRBJ2-2,TRBD2,NA,TGCGCCAGCAGCCGAGGACTAGCGGGGACGAACACCGGGGAGCTGTTTTTT,CASSRGLAGTNTGELFF
TRBV19,TRBJ2-4,NA,NA,TGTGCCAGTAGTAGTTCGTTATCCCTAGCCAAAAACATTCAGTACTTC,CASSSSLSLAKNIQYF
TRBV11-3,TRBJ2-6,NA,NA,TGTGCCAGCAGCTTCGGCAGGGCCTCTGGGGCCAACGTCCTGACTTTC,CASSFGRASGANVLTF
TRBV5-1,TRBJ1-1,TRBD1,NA,TGCGCCAGCAGCTTGGGAGAGGGGGCGATCACTGAAGCTTTCTTT,CASSLGEGAITEAFF
TRBV28,TRBJ2-7,NA,NA,TGTGCCAGCAGTTCAGAAGGGGTAGGGGCCTCCTACGAGCAGTACTTC,CASSSEGVGASYEQYF
TRBV29-1,TRBJ1-2,NA,NA,TGCAGCACCGGACAGTCGGGGCTTTCTGTTTATGGCTACACCTTC,CSTGQSGLSVYGYTF
TRBV2,TRBJ1-2,NA,once,TGTGCCAGCAGTGAAGCAGTCAGGGTCTCGCGTGGCTACACCTTC,CASSEAVRVSRGYTF
TRBV12-5,TRBJ2-2,NA,once,TGTGCTAGTGGTCCCTGGAACACCGGGGAGCTGTTTTTT,CASGPWNTGELFF
TRBV6-5,TRBJ2-7,NA,NA,TGTGCCAGCAGTTTTCAGGACTCCTCCTACGAGCAGTACTTC,CASSFQDSSYEQYF
TRBV7-6,TRBJ2-2,TRBD2,NA,TGTGCCAGCAGCTTAATAAGGTTGGCTAGCGGGAGTAGCACCGGGGAGCTGTTTTTT,CASSLIRLASGSSTGELFF
TRBV5-6,TRBJ2-7,TRBD1,NA,TGTGCCAGCAGCTTGGCCTACGGACAGGGCGGCTACGAGCAGTACTTC,CASSLAYGQGGYEQYF
TRBV5-1,TRBJ1-6,TRBD1,NA,TGCGCCAGCAGCTTGGCGGTTGCAGGGGGGAGGTCACCCCTCCACTTT,CASSLAVAGGRSPLHF
TRBV7-6,TRBJ2-7,NA,NA,TGTGCCAGCAGTCCTGGGCTCGACGGGACAACCTACGAGCAGTACTTC,CASSPGLDGTTYEQYF
TRBV28,TRBJ2-6,NA,NA,TGTGCCAGCCTTACTGGGGCAGTTGGGGCCAACGTCCTGACTTTC,CASLTGAVGANVLTF
TRBV14,TRBJ2-2,NA,NA,TGTGCCAGCAGCCAAGCTTACGGGGAGCTGTTTTTT,CASSQAYGELFF
TRBV19,TRBJ2-7,NA,few,TGTGCCAGTAGTATAGCCTTCGACGGGACGGGGGTCTACGAGCAGTACTTC,CASSIAFDGTGVYEQYF
TRBV27,TRBJ2-2,NA,NA,TGTGCCAGCAGTTTACCCGGCGGGGAGCTGTTTTTT,CASSLPGGELFF
TRBV9,TRBJ2-3,TRBD1,NA,TGTGCCAGCAGCGTATTACAGGGGACCGGGGATACGCAGTATTTT,CASSVLQGTGDTQYF
TRBV28,TRBJ2-7,TRBD1,NA,TGTGCCAGCAGTCAACCCGGGACAGGGGACAACGAGCAGTACTTC,CASSQPGTGDNEQYF
TRBV27,TRBJ2-7,NA,NA,TGTGCCAGCAGTCGCGGGGCAGACTACGAGCAGTACTTC,CASSRGADYEQYF
TRBV4-2,TRBJ2-2,TRBD2,NA,TGTGCCAGCAGCCAAGAAAGGGGACTAGCGGGGGCCTCGTTAGTGCTGTTTTTT,CASSQERGLAGASLVLFF